These 11 T cell receptor beta chains came from one sample sequenced in a study of siplizumab effects on memory and regulatory T cells. The data were produced by immunoSEQ multiplex PCR, yet TCRdb's version contains in-frame clones alone and is incomplete. Altogether over 95,000 clones are present, over 85% being singletons, with the ten largest covering over 0.15%. The sample taken for sequencing was non-Treg CD4+ T cells sorted from blood. These receptors were obtained from a human donor in good health.

CDR3 loop: CAWSVQGLGEAFF. The CDR3 DNA is TGTGCCTGGAGTGTACAGGGCCTGGGGGAAGCTTTCTTT. The rearrangement joins TRBV30 to TRBJ1-1, with D maybe TRBD1 (6 bases). Germline V gene sequence: CDR1 GTSNPN, CDR2 SVGIG (reference sequence). V lost 0 bases, J lost 8 bases, and 13 bases lay in between. CDR3 length equals 13 residues. The whole variable domain, remainder taken from reference TRBV30 and TRBJ1-1, is SQTIHQWPATLVQPVGSPLSLECTVEGTSNPNLYWYRQAAGRGLQLLFYSVGIGQISSEVPQNLSASRPQDRQFILSSKKLLLSDSGFYLCAWSVQGLGEAFFGQGTRLTVV.

For the CDR3, the DNA is TGCGCCAGCGGCGCGGGGGGTGTCGCAGATACGCAGTATTTT. Its translation: CASGAGGVADTQYF. The genes are TRBV5-1 and TRBJ2-3; 8 bases align to TRBD2. The CDR3 totals 14 residues. Germline V gives CDR1 SGHRS, CDR2 YFSETQ. Unmatched junction bases numbered 8, after V lost 7 bases and J lost 4 bases.

J is TRBJ1-4 and V is TRBV25-1; D call uncertain. CDR1 is MGHDK and CDR2 is SYGVNS in the germline V gene. The CDR3 length is 13 residues. Trimming shortened V by 6 bases and J by 4 bases, and 9 bases separated the two germline ends. The DNA of the CDR3 is TGTGCCAGCAGCCTTAGGAGTAATGAAAAACTGTTTTTT. Translation: CASSLRSNEKLFF.

CDR3 amino acids: CASSPSPGQGETQYF. In DNA form, the CDR3 reads TGTGCCAGCAGCCCTTCCCCGGGACAGGGTGAGACCCAGTACTTC. The chain carries TRBV7-2 and TRBJ2-5, with 9 nucleotides matching TRBD1. This CDR3 spans 15 amino acids. J lost 5 bases, V lost 5 bases, and 9 bases had no gene match. Germline V gives CDR1 SGHTA, CDR2 FQGNSA.

J is TRBJ2-7 and V is TRBV28; 12 bases align to TRBD2. CDR3 size: 16 residues. J gave up 4 bases and V 6 bases, and 10 bases lay outside the gene matches. Per germline, CDR1 MDHEN and CDR2 SYDVKM. This chain's CDR3 is CASSQTSGGFGYEQYF. The CDR3 DNA sequence: TGTGCCAGCAGCCAGACTAGCGGGGGTTTTGGGTACGAGCAGTACTTC.

The chain recombines TRBV2 with TRBJ2-4; D remains unclear. Germline V gene lookup returns CDR1 SNHLY and CDR2 FYNNEI. This CDR3 region has 16 residues. Trimming left V 3 bases short and J 1 base short, with 13 bases between. The CDR3 spells CASSEVGWQAKNIQYF. The CDR3 DNA is TGTGCCAGCAGTGAGGTTGGGTGGCAGGCCAAAAACATTCAGTACTTC.

The chain combines TRBV7-2 with TRBJ1-5, with 9 bases aligning to TRBD1. The V and J ends lost 5 bases and 3 bases, in that order; junction bases with no gene match: 5. Germline V CDR1 and CDR2: SGHTA, FQGNSA. This CDR3 is 15 amino acids long. In DNA, the CDR3 is TGTGCCAGCAGCCCGAGGGACAGGGTCAATCAGCCCCAGCATTTT. Protein: CASSPRDRVNQPQHF.

The V gene is TRBV10-1, the J gene TRBJ1-2; D is possibly TRBD1 (6 bases). The CDR3 sequence is 15 residues long. V lost 6 bases, J lost 2 bases, and 16 bases lay in between. Per the germline V gene, CDR1 is WNHNN and CDR2 is SYGVQD (reference sequence). The CDR3 coding sequence is TGCGCCAGCAGGAGGGGGGCGCGACGGAACTATGGCTACACCTTC. Protein sequence: CASRRGARRNYGYTF.

The rearrangement uses TRBV28 and TRBJ2-3; D remains unclear. This CDR3 is built from 14 residues. The germline V gene encodes CDR1 MDHEN and CDR2 SYDVKM. Deletions cut 6 bases from V and 2 bases from J, with 12 bases between. In nucleotides, the CDR3 is TGTGCCAGCAGGAGACTCTTATACACAGATACGCAGTATTTT. This gives the protein CASRRLLYTDTQYF.

V and J are TRBV4-1 and TRBJ2-3; TRBD2 matches at 9 bases. From germline, CDR1 is MGHRA and CDR2 YSYEKL. The junction had 4 bases not matched to a gene; V was cut back by 2 bases and J by 4 bases. The CDR3 contains 15 residues. The CDR3 bases are TGCGCCAGCAGCCAACCTAGCGGGGAGGCAGATACGCAGTATTTT. Its protein is CASSQPSGEADTQYF.

V usage is TRBV6-6 and J usage is TRBJ1-2, with D unclear. Germline V gene data show CDR1 as MNHNY and CDR2 as SVGAGI (reference sequence). The CDR3 loop spans 13 amino acids. Between the trimmed V and J ends, which lost 3 bases and 5 bases, there was a span of 10 bases. The CDR3 region has the DNA TGTGCCAGCAGTTATTCTAACTCTTATGGCTACACCTTC. Translation: CASSYSNSYGYTF.